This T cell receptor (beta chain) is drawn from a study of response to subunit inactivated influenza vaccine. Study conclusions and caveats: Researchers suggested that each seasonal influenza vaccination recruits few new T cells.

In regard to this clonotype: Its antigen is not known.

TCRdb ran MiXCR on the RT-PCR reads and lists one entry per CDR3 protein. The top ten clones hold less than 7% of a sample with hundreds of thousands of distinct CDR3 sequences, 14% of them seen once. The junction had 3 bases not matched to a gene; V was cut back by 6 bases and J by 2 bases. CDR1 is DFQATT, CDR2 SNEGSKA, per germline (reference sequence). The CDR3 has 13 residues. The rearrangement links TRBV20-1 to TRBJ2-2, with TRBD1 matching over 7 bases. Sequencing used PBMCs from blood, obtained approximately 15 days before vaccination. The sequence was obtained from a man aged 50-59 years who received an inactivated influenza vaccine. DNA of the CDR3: TGCAGTGCCGGGACAGCTAACACCGGGGAGCTGTTTTTT. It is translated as CSAGTANTGELFF.